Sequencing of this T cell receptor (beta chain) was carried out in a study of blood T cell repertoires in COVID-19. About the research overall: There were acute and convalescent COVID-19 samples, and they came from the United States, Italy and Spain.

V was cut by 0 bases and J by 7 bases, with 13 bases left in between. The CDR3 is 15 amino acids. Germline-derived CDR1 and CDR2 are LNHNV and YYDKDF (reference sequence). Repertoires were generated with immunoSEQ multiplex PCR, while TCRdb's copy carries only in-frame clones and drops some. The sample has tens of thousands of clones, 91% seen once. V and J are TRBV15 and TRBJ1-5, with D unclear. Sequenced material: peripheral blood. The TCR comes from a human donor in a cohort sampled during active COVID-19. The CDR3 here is CATSRDRAGSQPQHF. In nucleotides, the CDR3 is TGTGCCACCAGCAGAGATAGGGCGGGGAGCCAGCCCCAGCATTTT.